This T cell receptor beta chain was found in a study of shared clonotypes between healthy human individuals. In the study overall: CD4 naive and memory got three plates each, CD8 naive two, CD8 memory one.

Germline CDR1 and CDR2: SGDLS and YYNGEE. V was cut by 4 bases and J by 6 bases, with 17 bases left in between. This CDR3 has 15 residues. Assay used: immunoSEQ multiplex PCR; TCRdb lists only in-frame clones, some missing. Of approximately 2.5 million clones in the sample, around nine tenths are singletons; the top ten hold about 0.13%. The rearrangement uses TRBV9 and TRBJ1-3, with a weak D call TRBD1 (5 bases). The sequence was obtained from a young man in good health. Source material: naive CD4+ T cells sorted from blood. The subset here: CD45RA+ positively selected. The DNA for the CDR3 is TGTGCCAGCAGCTCCCTGGGCGGGGCCGCAAACACCATATATTTT. Its translation is CASSSLGGAANTIYF.